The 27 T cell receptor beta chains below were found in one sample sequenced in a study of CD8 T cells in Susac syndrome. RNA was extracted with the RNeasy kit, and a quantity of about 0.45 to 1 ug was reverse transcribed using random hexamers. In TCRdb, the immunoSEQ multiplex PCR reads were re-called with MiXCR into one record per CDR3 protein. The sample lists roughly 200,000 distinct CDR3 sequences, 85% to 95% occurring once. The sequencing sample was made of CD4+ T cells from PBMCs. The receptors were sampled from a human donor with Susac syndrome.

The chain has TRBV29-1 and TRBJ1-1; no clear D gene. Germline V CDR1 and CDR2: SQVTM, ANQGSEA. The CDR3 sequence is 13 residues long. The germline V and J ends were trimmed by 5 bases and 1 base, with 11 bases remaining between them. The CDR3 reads CSVFLTENTEAFF. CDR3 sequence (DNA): TGCAGCGTTTTCCTGACGGAGAACACTGAAGCTTTCTTT.

The CDR3 sequence: CASSQAFGTGVGNEQFF. The CDR3 DNA follows: TGTGCCAGCAGCCAAGCATTCGGGACCGGGGTTGGCAATGAGCAGTTCTTC. The rearrangement joins TRBV4-2 to TRBJ2-1; D is perhaps TRBD1 or TRBD2 (5 bases each). Germline V gene lookup returns CDR1 LGHNA and CDR2 YNFKEQ. This CDR3 comprises 17 residues. V dropped 1 base and J dropped 6 bases, with 19 bases sitting between them.

The CDR3 nucleotides are TGCAGTGCTAGAGGATGGGCGGGACAATCCTACGAGCAGTACTTC. Its translation: CSARGWAGQSYEQYF. This chain links TRBV20-1 with TRBJ2-7, with D perhaps matching TRBD1 or TRBD2 (6 bases each). Germline V lookup: CDR1 DFQATT, CDR2 SNEGSKA (reference sequence). The germline V and J ends were trimmed by 1 base and 1 base, with 14 bases remaining between them. This CDR3 has 15 amino acids.

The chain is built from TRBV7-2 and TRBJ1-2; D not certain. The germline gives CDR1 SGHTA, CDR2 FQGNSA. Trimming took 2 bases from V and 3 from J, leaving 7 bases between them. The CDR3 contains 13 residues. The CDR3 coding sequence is TGTGCCAGCAGCTTAAATGAGGACTATGGCTACACCTTC. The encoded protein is CASSLNEDYGYTF.

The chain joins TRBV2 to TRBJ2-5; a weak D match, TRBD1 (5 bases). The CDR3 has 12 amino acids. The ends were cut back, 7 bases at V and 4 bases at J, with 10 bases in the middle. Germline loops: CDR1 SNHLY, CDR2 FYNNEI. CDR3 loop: CASKQGGETQYF. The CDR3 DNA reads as TGTGCCAGCAAGCAGGGTGGAGAGACCCAGTACTTC.

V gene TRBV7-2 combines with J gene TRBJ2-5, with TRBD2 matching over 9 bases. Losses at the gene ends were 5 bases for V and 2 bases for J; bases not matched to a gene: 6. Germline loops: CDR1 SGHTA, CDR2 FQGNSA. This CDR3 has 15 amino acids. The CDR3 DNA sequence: TGTGCCAGCAGCCGAGGGCGGGAGGGTCAAGAGACCCAGTACTTC. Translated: CASSRGREGQETQYF.

CDR3 bases: TGTGCCACCAGTGATTCGAAGACAGGGGTTGTAGACGAGCAGTACTTC. Amino acids: CATSDSKTGVVDEQYF. V is TRBV24-1 and J is TRBJ2-7, with 8 nucleotides matching TRBD1. Trimming removed 2 bases from V and 5 bases from J; junction bases left unmatched: 10. The CDR3 has 16 amino acids. Germline V gives CDR1 KGHDR, CDR2 SFDVKD.

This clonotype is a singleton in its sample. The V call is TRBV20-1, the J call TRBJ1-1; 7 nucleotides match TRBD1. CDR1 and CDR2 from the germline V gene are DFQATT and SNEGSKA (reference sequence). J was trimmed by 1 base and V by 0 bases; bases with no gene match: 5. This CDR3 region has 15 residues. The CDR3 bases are TGCAGTGCTAGAGACCCATACAGGGGGAACACTGAAGCTTTCTTT. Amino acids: CSARDPYRGNTEAFF.

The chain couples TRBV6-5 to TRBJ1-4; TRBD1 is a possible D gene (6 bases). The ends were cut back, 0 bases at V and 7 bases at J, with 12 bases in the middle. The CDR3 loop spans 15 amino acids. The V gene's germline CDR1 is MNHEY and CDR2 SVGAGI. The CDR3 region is CASSYSTGLGEKLFF. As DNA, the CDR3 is TGTGCCAGCAGTTACTCTACAGGGTTGGGTGAAAAACTGTTTTTT.

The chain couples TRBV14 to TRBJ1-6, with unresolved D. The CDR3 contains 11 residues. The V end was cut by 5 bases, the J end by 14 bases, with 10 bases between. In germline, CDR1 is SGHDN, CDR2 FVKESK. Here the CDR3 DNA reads TGTGCCAGCAGCGACTACTCTGCCCTCCACTTT. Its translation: CASSDYSALHF.

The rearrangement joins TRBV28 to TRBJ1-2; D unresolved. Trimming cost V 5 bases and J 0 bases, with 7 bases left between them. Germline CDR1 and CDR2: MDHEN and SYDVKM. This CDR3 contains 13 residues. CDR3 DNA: TGTGCCAGCAGTCCCCCGGCTAACTATGGCTACACCTTC. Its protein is CASSPPANYGYTF.

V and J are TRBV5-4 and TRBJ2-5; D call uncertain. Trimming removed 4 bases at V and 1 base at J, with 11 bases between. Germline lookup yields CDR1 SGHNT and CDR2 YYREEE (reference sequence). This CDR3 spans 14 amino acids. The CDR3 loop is CASSPTELQETQYF. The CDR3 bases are TGTGCCAGCAGCCCCACAGAGCTCCAAGAGACCCAGTACTTC.

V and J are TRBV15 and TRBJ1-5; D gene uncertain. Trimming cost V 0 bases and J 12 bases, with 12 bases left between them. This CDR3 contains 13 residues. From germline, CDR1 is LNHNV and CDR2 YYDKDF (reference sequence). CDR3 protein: CATSRERERVQHF. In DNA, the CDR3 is TGTGCCACCAGCAGAGAACGGGAGCGGGTCCAGCATTTT.

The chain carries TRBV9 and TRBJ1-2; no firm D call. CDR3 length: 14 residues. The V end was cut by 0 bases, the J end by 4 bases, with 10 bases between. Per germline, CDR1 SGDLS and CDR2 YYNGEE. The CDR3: CASSVAAVSYGYTF. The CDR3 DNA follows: TGTGCCAGCAGCGTAGCCGCGGTTAGCTATGGCTACACCTTC.

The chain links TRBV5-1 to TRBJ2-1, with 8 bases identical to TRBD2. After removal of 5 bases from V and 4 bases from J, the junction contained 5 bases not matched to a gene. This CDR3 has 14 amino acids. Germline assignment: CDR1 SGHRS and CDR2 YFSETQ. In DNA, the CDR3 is TGCGCCAGCAGTCAGCAGCGGGGGTACAATGAGCAGTTCTTC. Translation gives CASSQQRGYNEQFF.

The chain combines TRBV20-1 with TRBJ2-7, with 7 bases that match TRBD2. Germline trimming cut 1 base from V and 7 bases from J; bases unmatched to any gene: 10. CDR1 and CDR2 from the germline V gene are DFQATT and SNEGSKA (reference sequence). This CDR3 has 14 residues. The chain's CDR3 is CSARGEGMSEEQYF. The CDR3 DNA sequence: TGCAGTGCTAGAGGGGAGGGCATGTCAGAGGAGCAGTACTTC.

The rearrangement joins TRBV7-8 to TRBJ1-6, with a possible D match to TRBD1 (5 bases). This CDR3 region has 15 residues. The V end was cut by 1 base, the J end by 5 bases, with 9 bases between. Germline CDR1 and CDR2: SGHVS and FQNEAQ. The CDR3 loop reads CASSLVGRDNSPLHF. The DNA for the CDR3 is TGTGCCAGCAGCTTAGTCGGCAGGGATAATTCACCCCTCCACTTT. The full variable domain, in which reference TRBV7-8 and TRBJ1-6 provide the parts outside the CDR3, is GAGVSQSPRYKVAKRGQDVALRCDPISGHVSLFWYQQALGQGPEFLTYFQNEAQLDKSGLPSDRFFAERPEGSVSTLKIQRTQQEDSAVYLCASSLVGRDNSPLHFGNGTRLTVT.

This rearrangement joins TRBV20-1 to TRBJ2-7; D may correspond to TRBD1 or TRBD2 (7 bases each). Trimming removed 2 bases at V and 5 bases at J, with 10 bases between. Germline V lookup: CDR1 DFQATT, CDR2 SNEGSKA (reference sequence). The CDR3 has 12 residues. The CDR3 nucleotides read TGCAGTGCTAGACAGGGGGGGAACGAGCAGTACTTC. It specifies CSARQGGNEQYF.

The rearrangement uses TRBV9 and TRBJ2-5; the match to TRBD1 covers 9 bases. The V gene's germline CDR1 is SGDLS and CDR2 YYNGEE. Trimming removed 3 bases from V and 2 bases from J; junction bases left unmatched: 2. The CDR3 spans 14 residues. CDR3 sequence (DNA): TGTGCCAGCAGCGAGGGACAGGGACAAGAGACCCAGTACTTC. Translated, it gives CASSEGQGQETQYF.

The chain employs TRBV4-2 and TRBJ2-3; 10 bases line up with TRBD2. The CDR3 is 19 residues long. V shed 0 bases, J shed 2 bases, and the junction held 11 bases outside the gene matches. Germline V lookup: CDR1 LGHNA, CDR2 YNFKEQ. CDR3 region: CASSQDWLAGEQITDTQYF. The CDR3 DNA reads TGTGCCAGCAGCCAAGATTGGCTAGCGGGAGAACAAATCACAGATACGCAGTATTTT.

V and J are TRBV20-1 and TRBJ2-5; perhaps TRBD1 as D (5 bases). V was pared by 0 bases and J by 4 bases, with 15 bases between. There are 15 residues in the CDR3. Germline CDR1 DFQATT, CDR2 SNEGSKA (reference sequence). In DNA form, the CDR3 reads TGCAGTGCTAGAGACCCAGCAGGGCCCCGAGAGACCCAGTACTTC. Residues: CSARDPAGPRETQYF.

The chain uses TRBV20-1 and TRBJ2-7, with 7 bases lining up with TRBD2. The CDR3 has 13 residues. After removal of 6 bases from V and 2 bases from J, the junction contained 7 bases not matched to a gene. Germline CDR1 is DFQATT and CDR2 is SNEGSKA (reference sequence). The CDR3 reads CSAAGTTTYEQYF. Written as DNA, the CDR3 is TGCAGTGCGGCCGGGACTACGACCTACGAGCAGTACTTC.

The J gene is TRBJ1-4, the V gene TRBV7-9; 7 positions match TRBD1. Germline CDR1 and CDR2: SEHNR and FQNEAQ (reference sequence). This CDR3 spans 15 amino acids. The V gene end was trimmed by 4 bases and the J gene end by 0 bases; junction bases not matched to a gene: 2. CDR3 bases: TGTGCCAGCAGCTCCGGACAGGCAACTAATGAAAAACTGTTTTTT. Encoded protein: CASSSGQATNEKLFF. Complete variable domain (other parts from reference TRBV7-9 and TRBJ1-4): DTGVSQNPRHKITKRGQNVTFRCDPISEHNRLYWYRQTLGQGPEFLTYFQNEAQLEKSRLLSDRFSAERPKGSFSTLEIQRTEQGDSAMYLCASSSGQATNEKLFFGSGTQLSVL.

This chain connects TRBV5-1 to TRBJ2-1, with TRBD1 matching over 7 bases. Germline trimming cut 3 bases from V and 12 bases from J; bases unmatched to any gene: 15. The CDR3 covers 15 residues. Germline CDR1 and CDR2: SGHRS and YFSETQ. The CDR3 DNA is TGCGCCAGCAGCTCGGACAGGAACCCGGGTAAGGGGCAGTTCTTC. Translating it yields CASSSDRNPGKGQFF. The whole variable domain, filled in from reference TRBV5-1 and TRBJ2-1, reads KAGVTQTPRYLIKTRGQQVTLSCSPISGHRSVSWYQQTPGQGLQFLFEYFSETQRNKGNFPGRFSGRQFSNSRSEMNVSTLELGDSALYLCASSSDRNPGKGQFFGPGTRLTVL.

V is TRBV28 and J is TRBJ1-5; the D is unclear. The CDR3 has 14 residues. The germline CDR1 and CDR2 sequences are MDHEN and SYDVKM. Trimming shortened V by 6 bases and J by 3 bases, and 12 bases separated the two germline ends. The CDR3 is CASRGQSANQPQHF. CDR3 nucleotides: TGTGCCAGCAGAGGGCAGAGCGCCAATCAGCCCCAGCATTTT.

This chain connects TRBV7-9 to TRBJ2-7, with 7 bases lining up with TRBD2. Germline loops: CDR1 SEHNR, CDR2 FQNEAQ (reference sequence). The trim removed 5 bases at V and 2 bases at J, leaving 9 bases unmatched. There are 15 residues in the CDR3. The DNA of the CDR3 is TGTGCCAGCAGCCGGGAGGTTCGGGCCCCCTACGAGCAGTACTTC. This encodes CASSREVRAPYEQYF. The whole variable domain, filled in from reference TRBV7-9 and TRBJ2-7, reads DTGVSQNPRHKITKRGQNVTFRCDPISEHNRLYWYRQTLGQGPEFLTYFQNEAQLEKSRLLSDRFSAERPKGSFSTLEIQRTEQGDSAMYLCASSREVRAPYEQYFGPGTRLTVT.

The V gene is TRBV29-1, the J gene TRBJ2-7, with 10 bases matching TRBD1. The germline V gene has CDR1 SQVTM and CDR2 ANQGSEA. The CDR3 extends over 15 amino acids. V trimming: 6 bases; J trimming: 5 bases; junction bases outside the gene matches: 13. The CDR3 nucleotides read TGCAGCGTGCGGACAGGGGGGAGCAGACGAGACGAGCAGTACTTC. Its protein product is CSVRTGGSRRDEQYF.